This T cell receptor beta chain was sequenced for a study of blood T cells in healthy people across ages. Ten milliliters of peripheral blood were drawn from each donor into EDTA-treated tubes. Of note for this clonotype: Its target is not known.

Broader study findings: Across the age range, TCR beta diversity per million T cells fell in a roughly linear way.

Germline lookup yields CDR1 SGHTA and CDR2 FQGNSA. CDR3 length: 16 amino acids. Trimming shortened V by 6 bases and J by 1 base, and 15 bases separated the two germline ends. A second PCR of about 7 to 12 cycles used a sample-barcoded 5' primer and a J-beta primer mix. Per-sample output comprised a minimum of 2.5 million paired-end reads containing CDR3. TCRdb passed the 5' RACE reads through MiXCR, listing each CDR3 protein once. The sample contains around 1.7 million distinct CDR3 sequences, 28% of which appear only once. Sequences were obtained from blood. The receptor comes from a young woman in good health. The chain links TRBV7-2 to TRBJ2-2, with D tentatively TRBD1 or TRBD2 (5 bases each). CDR3 in amino acids: CASSIPGRVNTGELFF. CDR3 DNA: TGTGCCAGCAGTATACCGGGACGGGTGAACACCGGGGAGCTGTTTTTT.